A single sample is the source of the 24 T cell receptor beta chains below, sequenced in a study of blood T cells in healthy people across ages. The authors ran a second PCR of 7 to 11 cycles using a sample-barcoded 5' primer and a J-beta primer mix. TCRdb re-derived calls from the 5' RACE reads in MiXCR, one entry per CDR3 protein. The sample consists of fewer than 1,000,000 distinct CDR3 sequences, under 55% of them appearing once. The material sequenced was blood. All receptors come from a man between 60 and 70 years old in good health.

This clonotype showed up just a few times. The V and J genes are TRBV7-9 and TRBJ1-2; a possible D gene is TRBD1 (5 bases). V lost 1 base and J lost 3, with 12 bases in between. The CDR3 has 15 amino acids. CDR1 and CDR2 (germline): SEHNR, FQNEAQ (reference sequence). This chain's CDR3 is CASSLGGSWHYGYTF. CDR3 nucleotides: TGTGCCAGCAGCTTAGGGGGGAGTTGGCACTATGGCTACACCTTC.

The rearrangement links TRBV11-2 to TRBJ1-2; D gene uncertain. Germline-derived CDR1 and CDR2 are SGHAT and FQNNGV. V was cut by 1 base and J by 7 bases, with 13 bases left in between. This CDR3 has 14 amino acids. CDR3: CASSLGSGSPGYTF. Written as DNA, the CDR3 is TGTGCCAGCAGCTTAGGAAGCGGCTCCCCTGGCTACACCTTC.

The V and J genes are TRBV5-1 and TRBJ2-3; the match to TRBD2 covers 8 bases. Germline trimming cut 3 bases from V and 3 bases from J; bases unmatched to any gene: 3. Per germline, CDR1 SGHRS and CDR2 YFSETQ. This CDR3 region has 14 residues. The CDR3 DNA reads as TGCGCCAGCAGCTCTAGCGGGTTTACAGATACGCAGTATTTT. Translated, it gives CASSSSGFTDTQYF.

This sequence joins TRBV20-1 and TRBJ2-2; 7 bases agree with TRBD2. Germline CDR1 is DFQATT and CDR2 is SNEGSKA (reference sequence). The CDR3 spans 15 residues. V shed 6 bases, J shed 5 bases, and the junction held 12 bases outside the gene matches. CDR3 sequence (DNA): TGCAGTGCCGGGGGAGGGTCAGGCGGGACCGGGGAGCTGTTTTTT. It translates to CSAGGGSGGTGELFF.

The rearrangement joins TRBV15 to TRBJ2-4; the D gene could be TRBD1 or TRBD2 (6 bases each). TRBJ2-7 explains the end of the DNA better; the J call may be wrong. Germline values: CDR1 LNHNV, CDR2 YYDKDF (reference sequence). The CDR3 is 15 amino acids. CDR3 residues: CATSRERGVGYEQYF. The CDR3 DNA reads TGTGCCACCAGCAGAGAAAGGGGGGTAGGCTACGAGCAGTACTTC.

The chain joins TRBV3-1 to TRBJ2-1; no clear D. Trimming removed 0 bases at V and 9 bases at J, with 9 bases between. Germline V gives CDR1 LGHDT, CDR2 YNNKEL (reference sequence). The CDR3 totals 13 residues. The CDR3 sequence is CASSQESPGEQFF. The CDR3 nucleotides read TGTGCCAGCAGCCAAGAATCTCCAGGTGAGCAGTTCTTC.

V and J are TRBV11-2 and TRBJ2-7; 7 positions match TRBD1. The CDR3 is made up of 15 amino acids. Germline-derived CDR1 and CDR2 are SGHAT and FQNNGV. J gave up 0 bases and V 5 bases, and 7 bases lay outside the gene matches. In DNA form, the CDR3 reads TGTGCCAGCAGCATTGGGACAGTTCCCTCCTACGAGCAGTACTTC. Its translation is CASSIGTVPSYEQYF.

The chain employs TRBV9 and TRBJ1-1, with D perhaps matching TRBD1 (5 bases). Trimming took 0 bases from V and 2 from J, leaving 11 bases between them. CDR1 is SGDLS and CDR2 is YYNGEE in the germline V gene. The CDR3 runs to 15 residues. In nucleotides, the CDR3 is TGTGCCAGCAGCGTAGACCTCAGGGATAACACTGAAGCTTTCTTT. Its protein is CASSVDLRDNTEAFF.

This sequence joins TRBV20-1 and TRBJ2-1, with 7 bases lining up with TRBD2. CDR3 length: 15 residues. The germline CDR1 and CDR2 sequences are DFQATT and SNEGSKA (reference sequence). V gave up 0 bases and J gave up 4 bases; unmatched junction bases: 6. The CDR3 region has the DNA TGCAGTGCTAGAGAGAGTCGCGGGGGTTACAATGAGCAGTTCTTC. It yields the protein CSARESRGGYNEQFF.

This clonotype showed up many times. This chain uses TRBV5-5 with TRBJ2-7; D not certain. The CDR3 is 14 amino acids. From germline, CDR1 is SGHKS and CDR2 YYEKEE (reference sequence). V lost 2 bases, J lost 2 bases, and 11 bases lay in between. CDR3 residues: CASSFFPGPYEQYF. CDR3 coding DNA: TGTGCCAGCAGCTTTTTTCCAGGACCCTACGAGCAGTACTTC. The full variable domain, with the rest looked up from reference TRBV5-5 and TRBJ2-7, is DAGVTQSPTHLIKTRGQQVTLRCSPISGHKSVSWYQQVLGQGPQFIFQYYEKEERGRGNFPDRFSARQFPNYSSELNVNALLLGDSALYLCASSFFPGPYEQYFGPGTRLTVT.

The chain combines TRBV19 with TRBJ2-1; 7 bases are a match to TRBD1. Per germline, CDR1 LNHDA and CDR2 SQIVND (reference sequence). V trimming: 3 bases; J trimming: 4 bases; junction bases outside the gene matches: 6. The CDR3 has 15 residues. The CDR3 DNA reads TGTGCCAGTAGTATGAGGGACAGCGAATACAATGAGCAGTTCTTC. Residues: CASSMRDSEYNEQFF.

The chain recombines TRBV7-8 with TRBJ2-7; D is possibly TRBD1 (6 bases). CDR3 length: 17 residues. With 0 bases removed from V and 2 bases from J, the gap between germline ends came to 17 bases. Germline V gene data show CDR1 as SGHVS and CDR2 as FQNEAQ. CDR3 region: CASSLAKGLGATYEQYF. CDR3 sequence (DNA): TGTGCCAGCAGCTTAGCGAAGGGGTTGGGGGCTACCTACGAGCAGTACTTC.

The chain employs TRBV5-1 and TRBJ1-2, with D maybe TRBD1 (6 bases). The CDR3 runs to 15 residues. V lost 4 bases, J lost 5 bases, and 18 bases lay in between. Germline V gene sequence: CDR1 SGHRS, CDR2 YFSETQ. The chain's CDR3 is CASSPGLQGTYGYTF. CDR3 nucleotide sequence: TGCGCCAGCAGCCCCGGATTACAGGGAACATATGGCTACACCTTC. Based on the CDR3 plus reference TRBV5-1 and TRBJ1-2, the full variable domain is KAGVTQTPRYLIKTRGQQVTLSCSPISGHRSVSWYQQTPGQGLQFLFEYFSETQRNKGNFPGRFSGRQFSNSRSEMNVSTLELGDSALYLCASSPGLQGTYGYTFGSGTRLTVV.

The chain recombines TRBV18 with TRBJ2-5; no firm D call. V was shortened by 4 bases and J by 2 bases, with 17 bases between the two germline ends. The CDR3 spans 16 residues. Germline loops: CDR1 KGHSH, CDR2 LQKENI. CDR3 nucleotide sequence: TGTGCCAGCTCACTAAACAGTGGGTTGGGGCAAGAGACCCAGTACTTC. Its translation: CASSLNSGLGQETQYF.

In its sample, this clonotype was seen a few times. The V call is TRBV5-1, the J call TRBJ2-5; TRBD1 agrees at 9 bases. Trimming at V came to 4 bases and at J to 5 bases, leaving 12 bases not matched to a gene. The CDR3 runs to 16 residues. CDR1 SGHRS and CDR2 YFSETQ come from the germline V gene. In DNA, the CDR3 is TGCGCCAGCAGCCAATCGGGACAGGGAAGGTGGGAGACCCAGTACTTC. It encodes CASSQSGQGRWETQYF.

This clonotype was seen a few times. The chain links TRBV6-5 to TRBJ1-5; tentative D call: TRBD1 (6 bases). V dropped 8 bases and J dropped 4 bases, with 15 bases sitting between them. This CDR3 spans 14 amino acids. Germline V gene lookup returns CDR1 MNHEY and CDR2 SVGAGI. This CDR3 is CASAREQGNQPQHF. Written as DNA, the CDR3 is TGTGCCAGCGCTCGTGAACAGGGAAATCAGCCCCAGCATTTT.

The CDR3 DNA follows: TGTGCCAGCAGTCCCAGGGGGATCACCCTCACAGATACGCAGTATTTT. It codes for CASSPRGITLTDTQYF. This rearrangement joins TRBV12-3 or TRBV12-4 to TRBJ2-3; TRBD1 matches at 7 bases. V was pared by 5 bases and J by 2 bases, with 10 bases of the junction left unmatched. The CDR3 sequence is 16 residues long.

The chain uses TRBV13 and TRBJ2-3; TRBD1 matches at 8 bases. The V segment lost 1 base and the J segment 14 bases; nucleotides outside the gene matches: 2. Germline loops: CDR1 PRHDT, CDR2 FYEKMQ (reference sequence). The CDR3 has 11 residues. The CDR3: CASSLVDRVYF. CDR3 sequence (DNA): TGTGCCAGCAGCTTAGTGGACAGGGTGTATTTT.

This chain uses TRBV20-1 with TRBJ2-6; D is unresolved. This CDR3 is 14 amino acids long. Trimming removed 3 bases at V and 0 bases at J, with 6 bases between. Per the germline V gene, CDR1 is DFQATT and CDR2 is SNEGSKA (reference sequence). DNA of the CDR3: TGCAGTGCTAGCCCGGACTCTGGGGCCAACGTCCTGACTTTC. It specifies CSASPDSGANVLTF.

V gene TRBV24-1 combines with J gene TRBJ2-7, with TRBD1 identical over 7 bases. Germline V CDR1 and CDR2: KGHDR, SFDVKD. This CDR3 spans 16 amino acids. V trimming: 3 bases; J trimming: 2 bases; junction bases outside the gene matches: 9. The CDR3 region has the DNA TGTGCCACCAGTGATGGTACCGGGACAGCCACCTACGAGCAGTACTTC. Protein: CATSDGTGTATYEQYF.

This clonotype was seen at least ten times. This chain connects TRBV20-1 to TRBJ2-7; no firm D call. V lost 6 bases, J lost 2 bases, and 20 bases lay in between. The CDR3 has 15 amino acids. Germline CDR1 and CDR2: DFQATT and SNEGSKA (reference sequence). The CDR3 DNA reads TGCAGTGCCAAACCCGTGGGAACCTTGACCTACGAGCAGTACTTC. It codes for CSAKPVGTLTYEQYF.

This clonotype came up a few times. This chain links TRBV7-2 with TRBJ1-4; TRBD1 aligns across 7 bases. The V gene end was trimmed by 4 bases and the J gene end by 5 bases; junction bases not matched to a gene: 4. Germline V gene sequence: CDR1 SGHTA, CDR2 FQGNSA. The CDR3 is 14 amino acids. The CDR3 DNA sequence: TGTGCCAGCAGCTCAGGGACAGTCAATGAAAAACTGTTTTTT. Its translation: CASSSGTVNEKLFF.

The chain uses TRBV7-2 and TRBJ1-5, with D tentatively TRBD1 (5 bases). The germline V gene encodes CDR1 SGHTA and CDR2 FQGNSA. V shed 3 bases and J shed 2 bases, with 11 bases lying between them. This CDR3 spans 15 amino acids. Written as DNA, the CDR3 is TGTGCCAGCAGCTTGGCCCAAGGGGGCAATCAGCCCCAGCATTTT. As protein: CASSLAQGGNQPQHF.

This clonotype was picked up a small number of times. The DNA for the CDR3 is TGCGCCAGCAGCTCCCAGGTCGGCGAGCTTCAAGAGACCCAGTACTTC. Translation gives CASSSQVGELQETQYF. The chain recombines TRBV5-1 with TRBJ2-5; no firm D call. V lost 3 bases to trimming and J lost 2 bases, with 17 bases between them. This CDR3 comprises 16 residues. CDR1 and CDR2 from the germline V gene are SGHRS and YFSETQ.